This section outlines one TCR beta chain sequence together with its context. No antigen is known for it. Other DNA sequences of this sample code for an identical CDR3. The CDR3 is 17 amino acids. Germline CDR1 MGHRA, CDR2 YSYEKL. The V and J ends lost 0 bases and 2 bases, in that order; junction bases with no gene match: 6. The entry originates in a study of OX40 agonist ivuxolimab in advanced cancers. Study information: Age averaged around 60 years (range roughly 23 to 79), and roughly 80% were male. Three patients had partial responses: one hepatocellular carcinoma, two cutaneous melanoma.

Study observations and caveats: At doses 0.1 to 3.0 mg/kg, CD4+ and CD8+ clones expanded. What antigens the expanded peripheral T cells recognized was never established.

Assay: immunoSEQ multiplex PCR; the TCRdb copy retains only in-frame clones and omits some. Of 45,000 to 65,000 clones detected, approximately 91% appear once; the ten largest clones hold roughly 13%. This chain uses TRBV4-1 with TRBJ2-3, with TRBD2 matching 9 bases. Sequenced here: CD4+ or CD8+ T cells sorted from blood, sampled in a trial of the OX40 agonist ivuxolimab. The origin of this receptor is an adult with an advanced solid tumor such as melanoma, head and neck, liver or kidney cancer. This chain's CDR3 is CASSQDLVAGVTDTQYF. CDR3 nucleotides: TGCGCCAGCAGCCAAGATTTGGTAGCGGGGGTCACAGATACGCAGTATTTT.